This T cell receptor beta chain was observed in a study of cytomegalovirus exposure and HLA in healthy donors (dated by TCRdb to 2017 to 2019). Context from the whole study: An earlier analysis of approximately 640 of the donors reported 276 Gb of sequence data and approximately 110 million unique TCR beta sequences from roughly 200 million T cells. Of the roughly 400 genotyped donors, 65% to 90% fell in the genetic ancestry cluster associated with self-reported Caucasian donors. Donor age, sex, ethnicity and CMV serostatus were compiled together with the repertoire data. A separate validation cohort of over a hundred different subjects was used in addition to the 666-subject first cohort. The study aimed to test whether cataloging public T cell receptors could reveal signatures of past pathogen exposure. Every discovery cohort repertoire had been produced on one sequencing platform. Roughly 300 gigabases of sequencing data and 78 million or so unique TCR sequences were included in an early release covering about 700 HLA-typed donors. To study patterns of TCR occurrence, a later analysis re-analyzed previously published TCR beta repertoires from several hundred donors and added high-resolution HLA genotyping. To decide whether each TCR beta V gene segment behaved as functional or pseudogenic, an earlier analysis of approximately 600 of the donors relied on high-throughput TCR beta sequencing. High-throughput TCR immunosequencing, statistical association of individual TCRs with disease status, and machine learning were combined to predict cytomegalovirus infection status. The study used immunosequencing to profile the T cell repertoires of several hundred subjects and linked those repertoires to cytomegalovirus serostatus. Class I and class II HLA loci were covered by the typing at four-digit resolution. Typing coverage varied by locus: roughly 629-640 donors for A, B, C, DRB1 and DQB1; approximately 520 for DQA1; more than 600 for DPA1; 400 to 480 for DPB1. Rather than using new phenotypic data, the later analysis identified candidate immune exposures from TCR beta sequences and from how often those sequences occurred across donors. A later genetic analysis used genome-wide SNP genotypes for about 60% of the roughly 670 donors, treating that subset as a discovery cohort. On average, roughly 250,000 unique TCR beta nucleotide sequences were sequenced per donor among fewer than 500 genotyped donors of the cohort, with around 19% of those sequences being non-productive. Four to six DR-DQ haplotypes were handled as single units for association and clustering, since linkage in the cohort was strong.

Preparation of the library involved the immunoSEQ multiplex PCR assay. The multiplex PCR relied on a mix of 60 forward primers for TCR Vbeta segments and 13 reverse primers for TCR Jbeta segments. The CDR3 region of rearranged TCR beta genes was amplified from genomic DNA with a multiplex PCR assay. On the Illumina HiSeq System, the amplified TCR beta libraries were sequenced as 87-base-pair reads. Regarding the original processing steps: A later analysis counted about 76 million unique TCR beta chains across the 650 to 700 repertoires, and some 11 million of these chains were shared by at least two donors. A nearest-neighbor algorithm error-corrected the raw reads and collapsed the reads into unique sequences, merging closely related sequences to remove PCR and sequencing errors. To assign V, D and J gene segments, CDR3 sequences were aligned to IMGT reference sequences. For a sequence to be retained, at least a six-nucleotide match to both a V gene segment and a J gene segment was required. A rearrangement counted as productive if the CDR3 had no stop codons and remained in frame with V and J, and every other rearrangement counted as non-productive. CDR3 was defined by IMGT convention, running from the second conserved V-encoded cysteine to the conserved J-encoded phenylalanine. Sequences without an unambiguous match to a single V gene segment were excluded from the earlier analysis of over 500 of the donors. An earlier analysis of fewer than 750 of the donors classified V segments as functional when productive rearrangements were above 56.7% and as segregating when the standard deviation between donors was above 5%. A statistical classification framework was developed to diagnose cytomegalovirus status using the catalog of TCR beta chain sequences. In a later analysis, TCR nucleotide sequences were compared against IMGT/GENE-DB human TR gene sequences so that V and J genes could be assigned. A later analysis assigned CDR3 sequences and most-parsimonious VDJ recombination scenarios with the TCRdist pipeline. A later analysis defined each TCR beta chain by its CDR3 amino acid sequence plus V-gene family, and excluded reads lacking a unique V-gene family. As a way to deal with suspected cross-contamination and a sequencing artifact, a later analysis dropped more than 500 nucleotide sequences that were highly shared and had low generation probability. A later analysis calculated a clonal expansion index for each public chain from normalized within-repertoire ranks of inferred template counts. A later analysis computed generation probabilities with a VDJ recombination model fitted to out-of-frame rearrangements, and checked the results against IGoR. In a later analysis, TCR-TCR, TCR-HLA and TCR-CMV co-occurrence was scored with hypergeometric tests, and a repertoire-size bias correction was applied to TCR pairs. A later analysis estimated false discovery rates by permuting HLA or CMV assignments 20 times. In a later analysis, co-occurring TCRs were grouped with DBSCAN, and TCRdist sequence similarity was added when clustering was performed within HLA-allele-positive subsets. Repertoires with fewer than 30,000 or more than 120,000 public chains were left out of co-occurrence clustering, as were four to six repertoires with anomalous nucleotide sharing. This is the immuneACCESS table as TCRdb keeps it, with only in-frame sequences that have V and J called. A part of the clones is gone; compared with another copy, unresolved V genes explain less than half, and the rest is unexplained. The V and J calls and clone size come from that table; D and trimming were worked out from the DNA. This sample lists 150,000 to 200,000 clones; 68% were detected once. The ten largest account for 2.5% to 3% of the sample.

General findings and caveats noted by the study authors: Most TCR sequences were seen in very few donors, while some public TCRs were found in many individuals. In vitro tests confirmed that a few of the cytomegalovirus-associated TCR beta chains recognize cytomegalovirus antigens. Several of the top co-occurrence clusters appeared to be linked to parvovirus B19, influenza, CMV and Epstein-Barr virus, according to a later analysis. It was suggested by the authors that the approach could potentially be generalized to other disease states and immunological phenotypes. In a later analysis, TCR association rates were found to vary across HLA loci, with the most associated TCRs seen for DRB1 alleles and the fewest for HLA-C alleles. Strong co-occurrence of HLA alleles, especially DR and DQ, made assigning TCR associations to individual alleles difficult. Most CMV-associated TCR beta chains appeared to be HLA-restricted in a later analysis, and the HLA associations seemed to be driven largely by CMV exposure. HLA typing was unavailable for some donors at each locus, so association tests used only the typed subset. The earlier analysis of approximately 540 of the donors excluded about 16 rarely observed V segments, including chromosome 9 orphons, because counts were too low. The 87-base-pair reads could not distinguish some IMGT-functional V segments, including TRBV6-2 and TRBV6-3, so those segments were excluded. In an earlier analysis of more than 450 of the donors, most TCR beta V segments were observed in productive rearrangements about 87% or about 30% of the time, broadly matching IMGT annotations. Correlated functional status among segregating V segments might reflect linkage disequilibrium, but an unknown experimental factor could not be ruled out. A later analysis found that HLA-associated TCR beta chains were more clonally expanded and had lower generation probabilities than equally common non-associated chains. At a false discovery rate of 0.05, a later analysis linked about 16,000 TCR beta sequences to specific HLA alleles. Compared with the 666-donor mean, donors in an Asian-associated ancestry cluster had fewer N-insertions in productive TCRs, according to a later genetic analysis. A total of roughly 160 TCR beta chains were listed by the study as associated with cytomegalovirus. The only immune exposure information available for the cohort was CMV serostatus. The sequencing pipeline was judged likely to have produced a cluster of highly shared sequence variants as a technical artifact. V-gene and J-gene trimming of TCR beta chains was associated with a missense DCLRE1C variant in a later genetic analysis, and the association was replicated in an independent cohort. A further reported finding was that TCR beta sequences accurately predicted the HLA-A and HLA-B alleles for most subjects in the first cohort. This cohort had only TCR beta chains sequenced, and the lack of alpha or paired-chain data limited which features could be detected. Presence/absence analyses assumed roughly uniform sequencing depth across donors, an assumption that may not hold. The classifier was reported to diagnose cytomegalovirus status with high specificity and sensitivity in both the original and validation cohorts.

Concerning this clone itself: The specificity of this receptor is unknown. No clone much larger than this one lies a single base away; base qualities are absent.

The germline ends are 19 bases apart after V is trimmed by 7 bases and J by 1 base. The germline V gene (reference sequence) specifies MNHEY as CDR1 and SMNVEV as CDR2. From cysteine to phenylalanine, the CDR3 is 16 amino acids long. This entry keeps only the CDR3 DNA: 48 bases, framed from base 1. The cohort comprised some 700 healthy bone marrow donors. All cohort members were sampled while nominally healthy, although unrecorded immune exposures were likely present. The donor tested CMV seropositive, placing the donor among the 289 seropositive members of the cohort. A peripheral blood sample was collected from each donor, and TCR beta sequencing was performed on peripheral blood mononuclear cells. Genomic DNA was extracted from the blood cell samples with the Qiagen DNeasy Blood Extraction Kit.

The chain joins TRBV27 to TRBJ1-1; TRBD1 is perhaps the D gene, given 6 matching bases. The sequence came from a middle-aged woman in good health and CMV-seropositive. Specimen: PBMCs. CDR3 loop: CASNSGGSGANTEAFF. Read as DNA, the sequence is TGTGCCAGCAACTCCGGGGGGTCAGGGGCGAACACTGAAGCTTTCTTT.